Listed here are 18 T cell receptor beta chains from one sample, sequenced in a study of cytomegalovirus exposure and HLA in healthy donors (TCRdb year 2017). The library was obtained by the immunoSEQ multiplex PCR assay. TCRdb took this table from immuneACCESS and kept in-frame rearrangements with V and J called. Such tables lack part of the clones; where checked against another copy, unresolved V genes explain under half of the gap, and the rest is unexplained. This sample has roughly 300,000 clones in its table, and roughly 90% of those were observed once. The top ten constitute over 0.7% of the sample. Sequencing was done on a sample of PBMCs. These receptor sequences come from a woman aged 18-29 years in good health and CMV-seronegative.

DNA of the CDR3: TGTGCCAGTAGTATAGATGTAGGAGTCAATCAGCCCCAGCATTTT. Translating it yields CASSIDVGVNQPQHF. The rearrangement links TRBV19 to TRBJ1-5; D unresolved. Trimming shortened V by 0 bases and J by 3 bases, and 9 bases separated the two germline ends. The CDR3 loop spans 15 amino acids. Germline V gives CDR1 LNHDA, CDR2 SQIVND (reference sequence).

The chain employs TRBV4-1 and TRBJ2-7; 12 nucleotides line up with TRBD2. Germline CDR1 and CDR2: MGHRA and YSYEKL. Trimming at V came to 0 bases and at J to 3 bases, leaving 9 bases not matched to a gene. This CDR3 contains 18 residues. CDR3 amino acids: CASSQEGILAGGLYEQYF. As DNA, the CDR3 is TGCGCCAGCAGCCAAGAGGGGATCCTAGCGGGAGGGCTCTACGAGCAGTACTTC.

The rearrangement uses TRBV10-1 and TRBJ2-2; the match to TRBD2 covers 11 bases. The length of the CDR3 is 18 residues. CDR1 and CDR2 (germline): WNHNN, SYGVQD (reference sequence). V was clipped by 4 bases and J by 0 bases; unmatched bases: 7. In DNA, the CDR3 is TGCGCCAGCAGTGGACACCTAGCGGGAGGAACGAACACCGGGGAGCTGTTTTTT. Translation gives CASSGHLAGGTNTGELFF.

A note on this clone: Other DNA sequences within the sample encode an identical CDR3. This chain links TRBV19 with TRBJ1-1, with D unclear. From germline, CDR1 is LNHDA and CDR2 SQIVND (reference sequence). The germline V and J ends were trimmed by 1 base and 0 bases, with 9 bases remaining between them. The CDR3 runs to 15 residues. CDR3 loop: CASSIGGSMNTEAFF. The CDR3 DNA sequence: TGTGCCAGTAGTATAGGAGGCAGTATGAACACTGAAGCTTTCTTT.

The V gene is TRBV2, the J gene TRBJ2-5; maybe TRBD1 (5 bases). CDR1 SNHLY and CDR2 FYNNEI come from the germline V gene. V lost 6 bases and J 5 bases, leaving 16 bases between the germline ends. The CDR3 sequence is 14 residues long. CDR3 coding DNA: TGTGCCAGCAGCATGGACACTACCCTCGAGACCCAGTACTTC. This codes for CASSMDTTLETQYF. The full variable domain, in which reference TRBV2 and TRBJ2-5 provide the parts outside the CDR3, is EPEVTQTPSHQVTQMGQEVILRCVPISNHLYFYWYRQILGQKVEFLVSFYNNEISEKSEIFDDQFSVERPDGSNFTLKIRSTKLEDSAMYFCASSMDTTLETQYFGPGTRLLVL.

This clone appeared a few times. The chain is built from TRBV11-2 and TRBJ1-2; D call uncertain. V was pared by 6 bases and J by 3 bases, with 14 bases between. From germline, CDR1 is SGHAT and CDR2 FQNNGV. This CDR3 region has 14 residues. The CDR3 region has the DNA TGTGCCAGCAGTTTCTCCGGAGGCGACTATGGCTACACCTTC. Translating it yields CASSFSGGDYGYTF.

V gene TRBV2 combines with J gene TRBJ1-5; D is unclear. This CDR3 has 15 residues. Deletions cut 1 base from V and 4 bases from J, with 11 bases between. From germline, CDR1 is SNHLY and CDR2 FYNNEI. This CDR3 reads CASSEGLPKNQPQHF. The CDR3 DNA is TGTGCCAGCAGTGAAGGCTTACCTAAGAATCAGCCCCAGCATTTT.

This chain links TRBV6-1 with TRBJ1-2, with D possibly matching TRBD1 (5 bases). The germline V and J ends were trimmed by 5 bases and 4 bases, with 14 bases remaining between them. CDR1 and CDR2 from the germline V gene are MNHNS and SASEGT. The CDR3 covers 14 residues. CDR3 in amino acids: CASSPPGRAYGYTF. The CDR3 DNA follows: TGTGCCAGCAGTCCGCCGGGCAGGGCCTATGGCTACACCTTC.

The CDR3 protein is CSARQDGNTIYF. The CDR3 coding sequence is TGCAGCGCGCGACAGGATGGAAACACCATATATTTT. The chain recombines TRBV29-1 with TRBJ1-3, with D perhaps matching TRBD1 (6 bases). The germline V gene encodes CDR1 SQVTM and CDR2 ANQGSEA. This CDR3 comprises 12 residues. The V gene lost 7 bases and the J gene lost 3 bases, with 10 bases spanning the gap.

This rearrangement joins TRBV4-2 to TRBJ1-2, with D tentatively TRBD1 (6 bases). This CDR3 spans 16 amino acids. V lost 0 bases and J lost 2, with 13 bases in between. CDR1 is LGHNA and CDR2 is YNFKEQ in the germline V gene. CDR3 protein: CASSQERGAANYGYTF. The CDR3 DNA is TGTGCCAGCAGCCAAGAACGGGGGGCGGCGAACTATGGCTACACCTTC.

The chain employs TRBV9 and TRBJ2-2, with D possibly being TRBD2 (6 bases). V was trimmed by 4 bases and J by 1 base, leaving 11 bases between them. The CDR3 extends over 15 amino acids. Germline lookup yields CDR1 SGDLS and CDR2 YYNGEE. CDR3 in DNA: TGTGCCAGCAGCACGGGACTCAGGAACACCGGGGAGCTGTTTTTT. Amino acids: CASSTGLRNTGELFF.

The chain uses TRBV5-8 and TRBJ2-1; D gene ambiguous. This CDR3 has 13 amino acids. The V end lost 4 bases, the J end lost 6 bases, and 11 bases lay between the germline ends. Germline CDR1 SGHTS, CDR2 YDEGEE. CDR3 loop: CASSPTIANEQFF. The CDR3 region has the DNA TGTGCCAGCAGCCCAACAATAGCCAATGAGCAGTTCTTC.

For this clone: The junction shows a germline mismatch at one end, possibly a read error. This chain links TRBV5-1 with TRBJ2-3; 7 nucleotides align to TRBD1. CDR1 is SGHRS, CDR2 YFSETQ, per germline. CDR3 length: 11 amino acids. In DNA, the CDR3 is TGCGCCAGCAGCAGGACAGGTACGCAGTATTTT. Its translation: CASSRTGTQYF.

The V call is TRBV7-8, the J call TRBJ2-5; TRBD1 matches 7 bases. With V trimmed by 3 bases and J by 4 bases, 8 bases remained unmatched. Germline CDR1 and CDR2: SGHVS and FQNEAQ. The CDR3 is 15 residues long. CDR3 loop: CASSLRQGKGETQYF. In nucleotides, the CDR3 is TGTGCCAGCAGCTTGCGACAGGGAAAGGGAGAGACCCAGTACTTC.

The chain links TRBV11-3 to TRBJ2-7; a weak D match, TRBD2 (6 bases). Germline V CDR1 and CDR2: SGHNT, YENEEA. CDR3 length equals 12 residues. V dropped 3 bases and J dropped 6 bases, with 9 bases sitting between them. The CDR3 sequence: CASSFVGGEQYF. DNA for the CDR3: TGTGCCAGCAGCTTCGTCGGGGGCGAGCAGTACTTC.

This chain connects TRBV4-2 to TRBJ2-7; perhaps TRBD1 as D (6 bases). V lost 1 base and J lost 1, with 11 bases in between. CDR3 length: 15 residues. Germline CDR1 reads LGHNA; CDR2 reads YNFKEQ. The CDR3 sequence is CASSQVDSLSYEQYF. The CDR3 DNA sequence: TGTGCCAGCAGCCAAGTGGACAGCCTATCCTACGAGCAGTACTTC.

V and J are TRBV6-5 and TRBJ1-3; possible D gene TRBD1, 5 bases. The CDR3 spans 14 residues. The germline CDR1 and CDR2 sequences are MNHEY and SVGAGI. Trimming removed 10 bases from V and 1 base from J, with 14 bases in between. CDR3 in DNA: TGTGCCACTCGCACGGGGGGATCTGGAAACACCATATATTTT. It translates to CATRTGGSGNTIYF.

The rearrangement links TRBV10-3 to TRBJ1-2; 11 positions agree with TRBD1. CDR1 ENHRY and CDR2 SYGVKD come from the germline V gene. V gave up 0 bases and J gave up 7 bases; unmatched junction bases: 1. The CDR3 consists of 14 residues. The CDR3 spells CAISESGQGVGYTF. The CDR3, as DNA: TGTGCCATCAGTGAGTCGGGACAGGGGGTTGGCTACACCTTC.